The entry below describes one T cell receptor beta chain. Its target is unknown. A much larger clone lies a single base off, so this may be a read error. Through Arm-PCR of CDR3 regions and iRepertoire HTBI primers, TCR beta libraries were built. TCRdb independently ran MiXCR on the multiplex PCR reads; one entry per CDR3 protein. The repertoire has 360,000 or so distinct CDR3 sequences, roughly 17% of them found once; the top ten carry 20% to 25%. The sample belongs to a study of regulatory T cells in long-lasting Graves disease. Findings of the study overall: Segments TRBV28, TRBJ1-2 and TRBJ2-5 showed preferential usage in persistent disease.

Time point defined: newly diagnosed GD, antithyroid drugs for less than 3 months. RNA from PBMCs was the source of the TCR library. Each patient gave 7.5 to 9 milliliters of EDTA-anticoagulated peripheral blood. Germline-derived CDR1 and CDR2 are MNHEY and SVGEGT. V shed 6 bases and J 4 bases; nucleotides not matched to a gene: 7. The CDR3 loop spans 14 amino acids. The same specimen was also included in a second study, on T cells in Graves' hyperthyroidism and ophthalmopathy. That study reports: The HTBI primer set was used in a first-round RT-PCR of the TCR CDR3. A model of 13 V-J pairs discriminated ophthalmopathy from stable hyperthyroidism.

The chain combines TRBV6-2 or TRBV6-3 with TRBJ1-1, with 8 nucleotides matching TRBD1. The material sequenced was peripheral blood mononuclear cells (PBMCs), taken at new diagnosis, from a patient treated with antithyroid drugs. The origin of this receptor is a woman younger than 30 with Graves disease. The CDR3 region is CASRERTGSTEAFF. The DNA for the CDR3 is TGTGCCAGCAGAGAAAGGACAGGGAGCACTGAAGCTTTCTTT.